Below, 7 T cell receptor beta chains from the same sample are listed, as sequenced in a study of control samples from healthy donors and cancer patients. Assay: immunoSEQ multiplex PCR; the TCRdb copy retains only in-frame clones and omits some. The table shows 100,000 to 150,000 clones, with 87% occurring only once. Sequenced input: blood. The receptors shown here come from a man aged 18 to 29 in good health.

This clone showed up just a few times. The chain recombines TRBV10-3 with TRBJ2-2; tentative D call: TRBD2 (5 bases). V lost 7 bases to trimming and J lost 0 bases, with 18 bases between them. Germline lookup yields CDR1 ENHRY and CDR2 SYGVKD. This CDR3 contains 17 residues. The chain's CDR3 is CAINSPRGNTNTGELFF. DNA for the CDR3: TGTGCCATCAATAGCCCTCGGGGAAACACGAACACCGGGGAGCTGTTTTTT.

This clone was seen a single time. Its ends do not fully match the called genes, so a read error is possible. The gene calls are TRBV27 and TRBJ2-3; a weak D match, TRBD1 (6 bases). This CDR3 spans 12 amino acids. The germline gives CDR1 MNHEY, CDR2 SMNVEV (reference sequence). The DNA for the CDR3 is TGTGCCAGCATGGGGGACACATATACGCAGTATTTT. Its protein is CASMGDTYTQYF.

The chain recombines TRBV5-1 with TRBJ2-1; TRBD2 matches at 15 bases. The germline V gene has CDR1 SGHRS and CDR2 YFSETQ. The CDR3 runs to 20 residues. Unmatched junction bases numbered 8, after V lost 1 base and J lost 0 bases. The CDR3 sequence: CASSLFGTSGRTSSYNEQFF. The CDR3 coding sequence is TGCGCCAGCAGCTTGTTCGGGACTAGCGGGAGGACTAGCTCCTACAATGAGCAGTTCTTC.

J is TRBJ1-2 and V is TRBV6-2 or TRBV6-3, with D possibly matching TRBD1 (6 bases). V was clipped by 6 bases and J by 8 bases, with 16 bases between them. Germline CDR1 MNHEY, CDR2 SVGEGT. The CDR3 has 13 residues. In nucleotides, the CDR3 is TGTGCCAGCAGCCTGAATACAGGGAACGGCTACACCTTC. Translating gives CASSLNTGNGYTF.

This chain uses TRBV2 with TRBJ2-7; D not resolved. V lost 4 bases, J lost 6 bases, and 7 bases lay in between. The germline V gene has CDR1 SNHLY and CDR2 FYNNEI. This CDR3 is 11 amino acids long. CDR3 loop: CASSGLLEQYF. The CDR3 DNA is TGTGCCAGCAGTGGCCTTCTCGAGCAGTACTTC.

This chain connects TRBV19 to TRBJ2-5; 7 bases match TRBD2. V lost 5 bases and J lost 5; bases outside the gene matches: 5. Germline-derived CDR1 and CDR2 are LNHDA and SQIVND (reference sequence). This CDR3 contains 13 residues. The CDR3 DNA reads TGTGCCAGTAGTCGAGTGGGGGGGGAGACCCAGTACTTC. Translation gives CASSRVGGETQYF.

The chain couples TRBV7-2 to TRBJ2-7; D might be TRBD2 (6 bases). V lost 6 bases and J lost 6, with 15 bases in between. The CDR3 consists of 13 residues. Germline V CDR1 and CDR2: SGHTA, FQGNSA. For the CDR3, the DNA is TGTGCCAGCAGTCGGGAGTCGACGGGCGAGCAGTACTTC. Amino acid sequence: CASSRESTGEQYF.